These 16 T cell receptor beta chains originate from one sample sequenced in a study of CD8 T cells in Susac syndrome (dated 2019 in TCRdb). The library was produced with the immunoSEQ multiplex PCR assay. RNA was extracted using the RNeasy kit, and about 0.5 to 1 ug of the RNA was reverse transcribed with random hexamers. In TCRdb, the public reads were trimmed at Q25 with fastp and aligned with MiXCR, with productive beta chains retained. Each CDR3 protein appears once, grouped with its most common genes and DNA. The sample table records about 140,000 distinct CDR3 sequences; 85% to 95% of these occur just once. The ten largest make up more than 0.14% of the sample. The sample consisted of CD4+ T cells from PBMCs. These receptors all stem from a human donor with Susac syndrome.

The rearrangement links TRBV28 to TRBJ2-7; no firm D call. Germline lookup yields CDR1 MDHEN and CDR2 SYDVKM. The CDR3 has 11 residues. Trimming removed 7 bases from V and 3 bases from J, with 7 bases in between. CDR3 loop: CASTFNYEQYF. CDR3 DNA sequence: TGTGCCAGCACCTTTAACTACGAGCAGTACTTC.

The J gene is TRBJ2-7, the V gene TRBV7-2; 12 positions match TRBD2. The V gene end was trimmed by 5 bases and the J gene end by 2 bases; junction bases not matched to a gene: 10. CDR3 size: 17 residues. Germline V lookup: CDR1 SGHTA, CDR2 FQGNSA. CDR3 DNA: TGTGCCAGCAGCACGACTAGCGGGGGCGGGGGAGCCTACGAGCAGTACTTC. Translated: CASSTTSGGGGAYEQYF.

This clonotype was observed a single time. V is TRBV27 and J is TRBJ1-6, with a tentative D call TRBD1 (5 bases). Trimming left V 5 bases short and J 5 bases short, with 28 bases between. The CDR3 runs to 20 residues. Germline CDR1 MNHEY, CDR2 SMNVEV (reference sequence). Written as DNA, the CDR3 is TGTGCCAGCAGTACGCGCCGAGACCGGGGCTGGGGTATGAATAATTCACCCCTCCACTTT. Protein product: CASSTRRDRGWGMNNSPLHF.

V gene TRBV28 combines with J gene TRBJ1-5; D is undetermined. The germline V and J ends were trimmed by 7 bases and 3 bases, with 10 bases remaining between them. CDR1 and CDR2 from the germline V gene are MDHEN and SYDVKM. The CDR3 is made up of 13 amino acids. CDR3 coding DNA: TGTGCCAGCAAAGGACCGGTCAATCAGCCCCAGCATTTT. Protein product: CASKGPVNQPQHF.

The rearrangement joins TRBV13 to TRBJ1-2; no clear D. The germline CDR1 and CDR2 sequences are PRHDT and FYEKMQ (reference sequence). V was clipped by 1 base and J by 11 bases, with 11 bases between them. There are 12 residues in the CDR3. CDR3 in amino acids: CASSLAPALYTF. The CDR3 coding sequence is TGTGCCAGCAGCTTAGCCCCAGCATTATACACCTTC. Variable domain in full (rest from reference TRBV13 and TRBJ1-2): AAGVIQSPRHLIKEKRETATLKCYPIPRHDTVYWYQQGPGQDPQFLISFYEKMQSDKGSIPDRFSAQQFSDYHSELNMSSLELGDSALYFCASSLAPALYTFGSGTRLTVV.

This chain uses TRBV30 with TRBJ2-2; 8 bases match TRBD2. This CDR3 spans 13 amino acids. CDR1 and CDR2 (germline): GTSNPN, SVGIG (reference sequence). The V gene end was trimmed by 7 bases and the J gene end by 5 bases; junction bases not matched to a gene: 6. The CDR3 protein is CALNGRVTGELFF. In nucleotides, the CDR3 is TGTGCCTTGAACGGGAGGGTAACCGGGGAGCTGTTTTTT.

This chain uses TRBV25-1 with TRBJ2-3; no clear D. V lost 4 bases, J lost 7 bases, and 9 bases lay in between. The CDR3 length is 12 residues. Germline V CDR1 and CDR2: MGHDK, SYGVNS. CDR3 residues: CASSGSRNTQYF. The CDR3 DNA follows: TGTGCCAGCAGTGGTAGCCGGAATACGCAGTATTTT.

The V and J genes are TRBV4-1 and TRBJ1-2; D unresolved. Trimming stripped 1 base from V and 5 bases from J, with 5 bases between. Germline CDR1 is MGHRA and CDR2 is YSYEKL. CDR3 length: 12 amino acids. The CDR3 protein is CASSQGLYGYTF. CDR3 bases: TGCGCCAGCAGCCAAGGACTTTATGGCTACACCTTC.

The chain carries TRBV25-1 and TRBJ1-1; the D is unclear. V lost 1 base, J lost 0 bases, and 9 bases lay in between. The CDR3 runs 15 residues. Germline V lookup: CDR1 MGHDK, CDR2 SYGVNS. CDR3 protein: CASSESGSLNTEAFF. In nucleotides, the CDR3 is TGTGCCAGCAGTGAATCGGGCAGCTTGAACACTGAAGCTTTCTTT.

This rearrangement joins TRBV9 to TRBJ1-6; D gene uncertain. The V gene's germline CDR1 is SGDLS and CDR2 YYNGEE. This CDR3 has 13 amino acids. V gave up 2 bases and J gave up 7 bases, with 7 bases separating them. The CDR3 DNA follows: TGTGCCAGCAGCGTTAACTCGAATTCACCCCTCCACTTT. This encodes CASSVNSNSPLHF.

The chain uses TRBV7-8 and TRBJ2-7; D not resolved. V lost 5 bases and J lost 2, with 16 bases in between. This CDR3 has 15 residues. The germline gives CDR1 SGHVS, CDR2 FQNEAQ. The CDR3 nucleotides read TGTGCCAGCAGCCCAACTTGGACGCAAACCTACGAGCAGTACTTC. Translation gives CASSPTWTQTYEQYF. The entire variable domain, with the rest obtained from reference TRBV7-8 and TRBJ2-7, is as follows: GAGVSQSPRYKVAKRGQDVALRCDPISGHVSLFWYQQALGQGPEFLTYFQNEAQLDKSGLPSDRFFAERPEGSVSTLKIQRTQQEDSAVYLCASSPTWTQTYEQYFGPGTRLTVT.

J is TRBJ1-1 and V is TRBV20-1; 9 bases are a match to TRBD1. The germline gives CDR1 DFQATT, CDR2 SNEGSKA (reference sequence). Trimming at V came to 2 bases and at J to 10 bases, leaving 11 bases not matched to a gene. There are 14 residues in the CDR3. CDR3 protein: CSARLTGGFKIAFF. CDR3 sequence (DNA): TGCAGTGCTAGACTAACAGGGGGCTTTAAGATAGCTTTCTTT.

The V and J genes are TRBV6-6 and TRBJ2-7, with TRBD2 matching 10 bases. V was pared by 6 bases and J by 5 bases, with 10 bases of the junction left unmatched. This CDR3 is 15 amino acids long. The germline V gene has CDR1 MNHNY and CDR2 SVGAGI (reference sequence). The CDR3 sequence: CASRQLAGRSNEQYF. The CDR3 DNA is TGTGCCAGCAGACAACTAGCGGGACGTTCCAACGAGCAGTACTTC.

CDR3 bases: TGTGCCAGCAGTTTACTTCCCAGCTTCAGCTCCTACAATGAGCAGTTCTTC. Translation gives CASSLLPSFSSYNEQFF. The chain is built from TRBV27 and TRBJ2-1; D is unresolved. CDR3 length: 17 residues. Per germline, CDR1 MNHEY and CDR2 SMNVEV (reference sequence). Trimming pared 2 bases from V and 0 bases from J, leaving 14 bases between.

The chain links TRBV30 to TRBJ2-2, with TRBD1 as a possible D gene (6 bases). The CDR3 spans 15 residues. Looked up from germline, CDR1 is GTSNPN and CDR2 is SVGIG (reference sequence). Trimming removed 3 bases from V and 1 base from J, with 12 bases in between. The CDR3 here is CAWSRRGLNTGELFF. The CDR3 DNA is TGTGCCTGGAGCCGCAGGGGATTGAACACCGGGGAGCTGTTTTTT.

V gene TRBV19 combines with J gene TRBJ1-5; 7 bases are a match to TRBD1. The germline V gene encodes CDR1 LNHDA and CDR2 SQIVND (reference sequence). V shed 6 bases, J shed 4 bases, and the junction held 9 bases outside the gene matches. This CDR3 has 15 amino acids. CDR3 amino acids: CASSLGQTFNQPQHF. CDR3 sequence (DNA): TGTGCCAGTAGCTTGGGACAGACATTTAATCAGCCCCAGCATTTT.